Each of the 5 T cell receptor beta chains below was sequenced from the same sample in a study of T cells after yellow fever vaccination. MiXCR, applied by TCRdb to the 5' RACE reads, yields one record per CDR3 protein. In the table there are around 300,000 distinct CDR3 sequences, about 4.5% of which are singletons. This specimen was PBMCs, taken 15 days after the yellow fever booster vaccination. The origin of the receptors is a man in his late teens or twenties who received the YFV17D yellow fever vaccine.

The sample holds a few counts of this clonotype. The V gene is TRBV20-1, the J gene TRBJ2-7; perhaps D is TRBD1 or TRBD2 (5 bases each). This CDR3 has 12 amino acids. CDR1 is DFQATT and CDR2 is SNEGSKA in the germline V gene (reference sequence). V was pared by 6 bases and J by 4 bases, with 13 bases between. CDR3 protein: CSARDLYYEQYF. The CDR3, as DNA: TGCAGTGCGAGGGACCTATATTACGAGCAGTACTTC.

This clonotype was counted many times. The chain employs TRBV9 and TRBJ2-5, with D possibly being TRBD2 (5 bases). Trimming cost V 4 bases and J 0 bases, with 13 bases left between them. The CDR3 runs 15 residues. CDR1 is SGDLS, CDR2 YYNGEE, per germline. The CDR3 protein is CASSPRLAYQETQYF. The CDR3 nucleotides read TGTGCCAGCAGCCCTCGTTTAGCGTACCAAGAGACCCAGTACTTC.

This clonotype has at least ten counts. The gene calls are TRBV11-2 and TRBJ1-1; 9 bases map to TRBD1. This CDR3 comprises 16 residues. V lost 6 bases and J lost 1; bases outside the gene matches: 9. CDR1 is SGHAT and CDR2 is FQNNGV in the germline V gene. Here the CDR3 DNA reads TGTGCCAGCAGGTCGGGGACAGGGAGGACGAACACTGAAGCTTTCTTT. Its protein product is CASRSGTGRTNTEAFF.

This clonotype came up a few times. V and J are TRBV29-1 and TRBJ1-5, with D maybe TRBD1 (5 bases). The CDR3 totals 14 residues. V dropped 4 bases and J dropped 0 bases, with 10 bases sitting between them. Germline CDR1 SQVTM, CDR2 ANQGSEA. Here the CDR3 reads CSVGDGYSNQPQHF. In nucleotides, the CDR3 is TGCAGCGTTGGGGACGGCTATAGCAATCAGCCCCAGCATTTT. Looking up the rest from reference TRBV29-1 and TRBJ1-5 gives the full variable domain: SAVISQKPSRDICQRGTSLTIQCQVDSQVTMMFWYRQQPGQSLTLIATANQGSEATYESGFVIDKFPISRPNLTFSTLTVSNMSPEDSSIYLCSVGDGYSNQPQHFGDGTRLSIL.

This clonotype has ten or more counts. The chain recombines TRBV7-2 with TRBJ1-2, with 7 bases fitting TRBD1. The J segment lost 4 bases and the V segment lost 5 bases, leaving 4 bases of the junction unmatched. This CDR3 region has 13 residues. Germline V lookup: CDR1 SGHTA, CDR2 FQGNSA. CDR3 residues: CASSKDRVYGYTF. Here the CDR3 DNA reads TGTGCCAGCAGCAAAGACAGGGTCTATGGCTACACCTTC.